These 18 T cell receptor beta chains originate from one sample sequenced in a study of Graves' ophthalmopathy and Graves' hyperthyroidism. The authors amplified TCR beta CDR3 regions from RNA transcripts. Second-round multiplex PCR came after first-round RT-PCR with HTBI primers. TCRdb passed the multiplex PCR reads through MiXCR, listing each CDR3 protein once. The repertoire includes over 150,000 distinct CDR3 sequences, more than 30% of them detected once, and roughly 5.8% sits in the top ten. Sample: peripheral blood. The receptors originated from a woman aged 40-49 years with Graves' ophthalmopathy.

Ten or more counts support this clonotype. The genes are TRBV27 and TRBJ2-5, with 8 bases lining up with TRBD2. CDR1 is MNHEY and CDR2 is SMNVEV in the germline V gene (reference sequence). CDR3 length: 14 amino acids. Trimming cost V 3 bases and J 5 bases; bases outside gene matches: 5. The CDR3 reads CASSFRTGGETQYF. Written as DNA, the CDR3 is TGTGCCAGCAGTTTTAGGACGGGGGGGGAGACCCAGTACTTC.

This chain joins TRBV15 and TRBJ1-2; 8 bases fit TRBD1. Germline V CDR1 and CDR2: LNHNV, YYDKDF (reference sequence). This CDR3 has 16 residues. With 1 base clipped from V and 1 base from J, the junction kept 5 bases outside the gene matches. CDR3 nucleotide sequence: TGTGCCACCAGCAGAGGTGGACAGGGAGGTAACTATGGCTACACCTTC. Its translation: CATSRGGQGGNYGYTF. The whole variable domain, filled in from reference TRBV15 and TRBJ1-2, reads DAMVIQNPRYQVTQFGKPVTLSCSQTLNHNVMYWYQQKSSQAPKLLFHYYDKDFNNEADTPDNFQSRRPNTSFCFLDIRSPGLGDTAMYLCATSRGGQGGNYGYTFGSGTRLTVV.

This chain connects TRBV2 to TRBJ1-2; a possible D gene is TRBD1 (5 bases). V was trimmed by 5 bases and J by 0 bases, leaving 13 bases between them. The CDR3 runs to 15 residues. The germline CDR1 and CDR2 sequences are SNHLY and FYNNEI. This CDR3 is CASSPEKGPNYGYTF. CDR3 DNA: TGTGCCAGCAGTCCAGAGAAGGGACCTAACTATGGCTACACCTTC.

Concerning this clonotype itself: A much larger clone lies one base from this, so it may be a read error. The rearrangement links TRBV28 to TRBJ1-1; the D is unclear. The CDR3 loop spans 13 amino acids. Trimming removed 8 bases from V and 5 bases from J, with 15 bases in between. From germline, CDR1 is MDHEN and CDR2 SYDVKM. The CDR3 is CASGVSGRTEAFF. The CDR3, as DNA: TGTGCCAGCGGGGTGTCGGGGAGAACTGAAGCTTTCTTT.

This clonotype was recorded once. V usage is TRBV5-1 and J usage is TRBJ1-1; D call uncertain. CDR1 SGHRS and CDR2 YFSETQ come from the germline V gene. The germline V and J ends were trimmed by 7 bases and 2 bases, with 12 bases remaining between them. The CDR3 is made up of 13 amino acids. This chain's CDR3 is CASQNPLNTEAFF. The CDR3 DNA follows: TGCGCCAGCCAAAATCCCCTTAACACTGAAGCTTTCTTT.

This clonotype was counted at least ten times. The rearrangement uses TRBV15 and TRBJ1-1, with D unclear. This CDR3 comprises 15 residues. Germline V gene sequence: CDR1 LNHNV, CDR2 YYDKDF (reference sequence). V gave up 0 bases and J gave up 3 bases, with 11 bases separating them. DNA for the CDR3: TGTGCCACCAGCAGAGATGTACAGACTTACACTGAAGCTTTCTTT. Amino acids: CATSRDVQTYTEAFF.

The chain carries TRBV12-3 or TRBV12-4 and TRBJ1-6; D is uncertain. The CDR3 has 13 amino acids. Trimming took off 6 bases at V and 9 bases at J, with 12 bases between the two ends. This chain's CDR3 is CASRFSEASPLHF. DNA of the CDR3: TGTGCCAGCAGGTTTTCAGAGGCTTCACCCCTCCACTTT.

In its sample, this clonotype was seen a few times. The V and J genes are TRBV6-2 or TRBV6-3 and TRBJ2-7; D ambiguous. Germline V gene data show CDR1 as MNHEY and CDR2 as SVGEGT. Trimming shortened V by 0 bases and J by 0 bases, and 9 bases separated the two germline ends. The CDR3 totals 15 residues. Here the CDR3 DNA reads TGTGCCAGCAGTTACTCCCAAGTCAGCTCCTACGAGCAGTACTTC. Translated, it gives CASSYSQVSSYEQYF.

This clonotype came up many times. The DNA for the CDR3 is TGTGCCAGCAGTTACAAAGGACTAGCGGGAATTAACACCGGGGAGCTGTTTTTT. Amino acid sequence: CASSYKGLAGINTGELFF. This chain joins TRBV6-2 or TRBV6-3 and TRBJ2-2; 12 bases align to TRBD2. V gave up 2 bases and J gave up 2 bases; unmatched junction bases: 6. The CDR3 runs 18 residues. Germline CDR1 is MNHEY and CDR2 is SVGEGT.

This clonotype was seen at least ten times. The genes are TRBV19 and TRBJ1-6, with D unclear. Per the germline V gene, CDR1 is LNHDA and CDR2 is SQIVND (reference sequence). CDR3 length equals 16 residues. Trimming took 4 bases from V and 9 from J, leaving 19 bases between them. The CDR3 DNA reads as TGTGCCAGTAGTACCTCCGGGAGGCAAACGAGTTCACCCCTCCACTTT. Amino acid sequence: CASSTSGRQTSSPLHF. The full variable domain, with the rest looked up from reference TRBV19 and TRBJ1-6, is DGGITQSPKYLFRKEGQNVTLSCEQNLNHDAMYWYRQDPGQGLRLIYYSQIVNDFQKGDIAEGYSVSREKKESFPLTVTSAQKNPTAFYLCASSTSGRQTSSPLHFGNGTRLTVT.

This rearrangement joins TRBV28 to TRBJ1-6; D may be TRBD1 (5 bases). The germline CDR1 and CDR2 sequences are MDHEN and SYDVKM. This CDR3 comprises 12 residues. Trimming cost V 2 bases and J 16 bases, with 12 bases left between them. CDR3 sequence (DNA): TGTGCCAGCAGTTTACGACAGTTAACTCTCCACTTT. Translation: CASSLRQLTLHF.

This clonotype was seen once. The DNA for the CDR3 is TGTGCCAGCAGGGACTCAGGGTACGAGCCCCAGCATTTT. It translates to CASRDSGYEPQHF. The chain links TRBV12-3 or TRBV12-4 to TRBJ1-5; possibly TRBD1 for D (5 bases). V lost 6 bases and J lost 8, with 14 bases in between. This CDR3 contains 13 residues.

In this sample, this clonotype turned up many times. The V and J genes are TRBV6-5 and TRBJ1-3; D unclear. V was clipped by 2 bases and J by 2 bases, with 16 bases between them. Germline loops: CDR1 MNHEY, CDR2 SVGAGI. The CDR3 loop spans 17 amino acids. The CDR3 reads CASSYGHNSGTGNTIYF. The DNA for the CDR3 is TGTGCCAGCAGTTACGGGCATAATTCGGGAACTGGAAACACCATATATTTT.

V usage is TRBV7-2 and J usage is TRBJ1-2; TRBD1 is a possible D gene (5 bases). This CDR3 contains 15 residues. Trimming shortened V by 3 bases and J by 0 bases, and 11 bases separated the two germline ends. Germline CDR1 SGHTA, CDR2 FQGNSA. In nucleotides, the CDR3 is TGTGCCAGCAGCTTTCCAGGGATCGCTAACTATGGCTACACCTTC. This codes for CASSFPGIANYGYTF.

The CDR3 sequence is CAISESGGDYEQYF. The CDR3, as DNA: TGTGCCATCAGTGAGTCAGGGGGGGATTACGAGCAGTACTTC. The chain employs TRBV10-3 and TRBJ2-7; a possible D gene is TRBD2 (7 bases). The germline V and J ends were trimmed by 0 bases and 4 bases, with 10 bases remaining between them. The CDR3 is 14 amino acids. In germline, CDR1 is ENHRY, CDR2 SYGVKD.

This clonotype was detected once. The rearrangement uses TRBV19 and TRBJ1-1; D remains unclear. The germline V gene has CDR1 LNHDA and CDR2 SQIVND (reference sequence). This CDR3 contains 12 residues. Between the trimmed V and J ends, which lost 5 bases and 11 bases, there was a span of 15 bases. CDR3 nucleotide sequence: TGTGCCAGTAGTGATAGGTCGGCAGCGGCTTTCTTT. Its translation is CASSDRSAAAFF.

The V gene is TRBV27, the J gene TRBJ1-3, with a weak D call TRBD1 (5 bases). The CDR3 is 15 residues long. Germline loops: CDR1 MNHEY, CDR2 SMNVEV (reference sequence). Trimming left V 5 bases short and J 3 bases short, with 14 bases between. The CDR3 loop is CASSERGRLGNTIYF. The CDR3 coding sequence is TGTGCCAGCAGTGAAAGGGGACGGCTTGGAAACACCATATATTTT.

The sample holds many counts of this clonotype. The V gene is TRBV30, the J gene TRBJ1-1, with D possibly matching TRBD1 (5 bases). This CDR3 region has 13 residues. CDR1 and CDR2 (germline): GTSNPN, SVGIG (reference sequence). The ends were cut back, 8 bases at V and 0 bases at J, with 13 bases in the middle. The CDR3 nucleotides are TGTGCCCGAACAAGAGGGGTGAACACTGAAGCTTTCTTT. Amino acid sequence: CARTRGVNTEAFF.